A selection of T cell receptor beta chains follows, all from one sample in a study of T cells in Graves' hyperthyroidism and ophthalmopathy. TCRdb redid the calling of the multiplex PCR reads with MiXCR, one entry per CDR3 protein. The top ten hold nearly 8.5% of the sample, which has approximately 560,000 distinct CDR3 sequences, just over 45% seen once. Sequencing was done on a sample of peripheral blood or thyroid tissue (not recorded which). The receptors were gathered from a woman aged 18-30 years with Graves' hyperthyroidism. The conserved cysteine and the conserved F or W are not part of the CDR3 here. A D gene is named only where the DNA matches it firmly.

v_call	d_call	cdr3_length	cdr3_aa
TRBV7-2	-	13	ASSLGPLGGNTIY
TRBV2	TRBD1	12	ASRGQGWDTEAF
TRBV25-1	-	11	ASSPGVGTEAF
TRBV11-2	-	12	ASSLSPRNTEAF
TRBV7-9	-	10	ASQSAGETQY
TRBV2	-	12	ASSLVGTVYEQY
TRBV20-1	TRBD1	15	SARGDSLAVLNQPQH
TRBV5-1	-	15	ASSLYLLGAGANVLT
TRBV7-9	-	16	ASSFGVGAGSSNYGYT
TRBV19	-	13	ASSIVGDWNQPQH
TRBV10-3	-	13	ASSVGQSGANVLT
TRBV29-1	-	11	SVERRIDPGAF
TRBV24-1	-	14	ATSDSRTATGQPQH
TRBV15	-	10	ATSSGRGEQY
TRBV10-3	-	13	ASSYLGGLGNTIY
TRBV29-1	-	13	SLAGGTGVPNGYT
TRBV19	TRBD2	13	ASHPSGRVQETQY
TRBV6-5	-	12	ASRSWSSGNTIY
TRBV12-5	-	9	ASGFGYGYT
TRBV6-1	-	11	ASTAGSNQPQH
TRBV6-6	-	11	ASSSGYNQPQH
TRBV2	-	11	ASSDGSSYEQY